This T cell receptor (beta chain) is drawn from a study of cytomegalovirus exposure and HLA in healthy donors. This clone was recorded once. The CDR3 sequence is 15 residues long. Germline V lookup: CDR1 MNHEY, CDR2 SVGAGI. The ends were cut back, 4 bases at V and 8 bases at J, with 20 bases in the middle. PCR employed 60 Vbeta and 13 Jbeta primers. TCRdb's copy holds only in-frame clones and misses some; the assay was immunoSEQ multiplex PCR. The data contain about 250,000 clones, about 66% of them seen just once; the ten biggest clones take up approximately 2.5%. The sample taken for sequencing was PBMCs. This TCR was sampled from a female donor in good health and CMV-seronegative. This chain links TRBV6-5 with TRBJ1-2; D gene uncertain. The chain's CDR3 is CASSSLIPRLGGYTF. DNA of the CDR3: TGTGCCAGCAGTTCTTTGATCCCGCGACTAGGAGGCTACACCTTC.